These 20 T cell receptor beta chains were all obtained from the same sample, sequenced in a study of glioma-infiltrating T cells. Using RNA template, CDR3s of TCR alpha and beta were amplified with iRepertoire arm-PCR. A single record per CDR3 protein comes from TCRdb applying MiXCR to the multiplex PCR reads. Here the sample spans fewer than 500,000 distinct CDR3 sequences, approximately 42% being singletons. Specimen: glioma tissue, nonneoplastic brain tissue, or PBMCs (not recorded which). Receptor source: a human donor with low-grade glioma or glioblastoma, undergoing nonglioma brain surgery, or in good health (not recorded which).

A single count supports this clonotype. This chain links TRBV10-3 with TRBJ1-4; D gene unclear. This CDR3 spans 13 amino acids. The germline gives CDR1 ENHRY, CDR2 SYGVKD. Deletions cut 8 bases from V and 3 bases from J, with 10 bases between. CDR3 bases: TGTGCCATCCGGACGGAGCCTAATGAAAAACTGTTTTTT. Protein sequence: CAIRTEPNEKLFF.

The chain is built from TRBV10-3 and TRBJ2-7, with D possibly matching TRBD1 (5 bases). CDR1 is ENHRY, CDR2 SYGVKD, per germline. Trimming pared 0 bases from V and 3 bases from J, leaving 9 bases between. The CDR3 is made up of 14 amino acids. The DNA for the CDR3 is TGTGCCATCAGTGAGTCGGGGCCGGACTACGAGCAGTACTTC. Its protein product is CAISESGPDYEQYF.

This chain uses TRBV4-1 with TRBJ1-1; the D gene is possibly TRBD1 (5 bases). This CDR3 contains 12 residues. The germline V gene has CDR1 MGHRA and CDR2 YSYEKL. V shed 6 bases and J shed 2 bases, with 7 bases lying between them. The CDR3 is CASRGVNTEAFF. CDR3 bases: TGCGCCAGCAGGGGGGTCAACACTGAAGCTTTCTTT.

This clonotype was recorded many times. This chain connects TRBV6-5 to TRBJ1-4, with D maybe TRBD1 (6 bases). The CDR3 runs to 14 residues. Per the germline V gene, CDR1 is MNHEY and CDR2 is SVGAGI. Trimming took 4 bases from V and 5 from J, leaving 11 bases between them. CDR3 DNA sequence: TGTGCCAGCAGTTTGAGGCAGGGGAATGAAAAACTGTTTTTT. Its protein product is CASSLRQGNEKLFF.

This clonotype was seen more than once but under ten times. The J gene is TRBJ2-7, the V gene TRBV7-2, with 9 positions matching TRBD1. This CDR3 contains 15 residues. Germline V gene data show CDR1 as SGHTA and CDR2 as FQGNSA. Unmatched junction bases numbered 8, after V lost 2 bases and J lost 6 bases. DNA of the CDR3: TGTGCCAGCAGCTTAATGGGACAGGGAGGGGGCGAGCAGTACTTC. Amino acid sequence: CASSLMGQGGGEQYF.

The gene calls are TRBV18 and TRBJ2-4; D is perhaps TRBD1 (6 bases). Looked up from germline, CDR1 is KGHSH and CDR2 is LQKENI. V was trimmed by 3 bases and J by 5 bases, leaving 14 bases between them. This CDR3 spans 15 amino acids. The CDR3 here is CASSPTTGWENIQYF. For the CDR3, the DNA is TGTGCCAGCTCACCTACTACAGGGTGGGAAAACATTCAGTACTTC.

CDR3 sequence: CASSGSADTGELFF. CDR3 in DNA: TGTGCCAGTAGTGGTTCAGCAGACACCGGGGAGCTGTTTTTT. The chain joins TRBV19 to TRBJ2-2; the D is unclear. Germline V gives CDR1 LNHDA, CDR2 SQIVND (reference sequence). The V end lost 5 bases, the J end lost 3 bases, and 10 bases lay between the germline ends. The CDR3 extends over 14 amino acids.

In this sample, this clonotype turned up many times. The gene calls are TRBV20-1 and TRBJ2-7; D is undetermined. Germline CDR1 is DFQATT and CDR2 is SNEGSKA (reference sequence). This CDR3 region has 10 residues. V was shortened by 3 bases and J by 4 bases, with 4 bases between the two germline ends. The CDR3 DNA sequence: TGCAGTGCTAGCGCTTACGAGCAGTACTTC. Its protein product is CSASAYEQYF.

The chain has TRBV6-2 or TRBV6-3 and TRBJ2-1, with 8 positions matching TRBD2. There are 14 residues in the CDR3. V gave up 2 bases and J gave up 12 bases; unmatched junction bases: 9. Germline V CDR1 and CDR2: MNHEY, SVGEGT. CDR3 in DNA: TGTGCCAGCAGTTACCTCCCGGGGGGGGCCCGGCAGTTCTTC. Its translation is CASSYLPGGARQFF.

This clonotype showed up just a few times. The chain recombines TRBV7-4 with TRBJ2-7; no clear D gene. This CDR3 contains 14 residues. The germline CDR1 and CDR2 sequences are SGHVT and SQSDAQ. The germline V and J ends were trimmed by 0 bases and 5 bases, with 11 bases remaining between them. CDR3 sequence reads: CASSLALGPHEQYF. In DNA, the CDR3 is TGTGCCAGCAGCTTAGCGCTTGGGCCCCACGAGCAGTACTTC.

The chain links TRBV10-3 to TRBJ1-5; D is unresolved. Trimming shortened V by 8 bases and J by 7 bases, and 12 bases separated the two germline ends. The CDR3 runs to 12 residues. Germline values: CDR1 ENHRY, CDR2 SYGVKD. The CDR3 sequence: CAIFGLLQPQHF. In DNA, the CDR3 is TGTGCCATCTTCGGGCTTTTACAGCCCCAGCATTTT.

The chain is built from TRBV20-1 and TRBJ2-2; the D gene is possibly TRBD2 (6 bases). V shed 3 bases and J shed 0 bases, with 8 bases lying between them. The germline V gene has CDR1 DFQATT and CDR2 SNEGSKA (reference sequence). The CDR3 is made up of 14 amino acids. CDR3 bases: TGCAGTGCTAGGGAGGGGCCGAACACCGGGGAGCTGTTTTTT. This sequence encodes CSAREGPNTGELFF.

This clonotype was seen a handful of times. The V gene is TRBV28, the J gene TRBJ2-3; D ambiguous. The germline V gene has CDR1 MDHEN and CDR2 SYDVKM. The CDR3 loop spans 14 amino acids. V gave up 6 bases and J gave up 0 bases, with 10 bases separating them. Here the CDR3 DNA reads TGTGCCAGCAGCCCCATAGGGAGCACAGATACGCAGTATTTT. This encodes CASSPIGSTDTQYF.

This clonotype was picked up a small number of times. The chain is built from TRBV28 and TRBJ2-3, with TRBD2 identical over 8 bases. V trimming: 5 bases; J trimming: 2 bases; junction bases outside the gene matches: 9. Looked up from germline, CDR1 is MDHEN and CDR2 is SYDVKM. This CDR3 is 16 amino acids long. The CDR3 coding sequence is TGTGCCAGCAGTCCACTAGAGCGGGAGAACACAGATACGCAGTATTTT. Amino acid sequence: CASSPLERENTDTQYF.

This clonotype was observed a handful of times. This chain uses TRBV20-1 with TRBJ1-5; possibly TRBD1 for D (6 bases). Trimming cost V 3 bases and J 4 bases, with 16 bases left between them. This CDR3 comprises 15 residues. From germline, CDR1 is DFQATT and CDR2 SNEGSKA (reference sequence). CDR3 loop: CSARGTGPINQPQHF. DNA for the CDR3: TGCAGTGCTAGGGGTACAGGGCCAATTAATCAGCCCCAGCATTTT.

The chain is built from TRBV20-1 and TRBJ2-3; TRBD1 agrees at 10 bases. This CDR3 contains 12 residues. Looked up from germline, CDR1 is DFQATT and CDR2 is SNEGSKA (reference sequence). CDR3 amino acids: CRGTGVTDTQYF. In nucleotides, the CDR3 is TGCAGAGGGACAGGGGTCACAGATACGCAGTATTTT.

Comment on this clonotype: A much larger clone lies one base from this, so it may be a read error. The DNA for the CDR3 is TGTGCCAGCACCTCCAGACAGCCCTGGAACACTGAAGCTTTCTTT. Its protein product is CASTSRQPWNTEAFF. This chain connects TRBV27 to TRBJ1-1; possible D gene TRBD1, 5 bases. The CDR3 runs 15 residues. Looked up from germline, CDR1 is MNHEY and CDR2 is SMNVEV (reference sequence). The ends were cut back, 7 bases at V and 1 base at J, with 16 bases in the middle.

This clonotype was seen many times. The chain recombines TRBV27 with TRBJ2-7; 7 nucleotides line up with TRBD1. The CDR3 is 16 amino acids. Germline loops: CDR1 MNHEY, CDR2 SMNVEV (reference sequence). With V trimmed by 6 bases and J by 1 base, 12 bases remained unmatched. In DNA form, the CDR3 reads TGTGCCAGCAGCCAACTGCCGGGACAGATGTCCTACGAGCAGTACTTC. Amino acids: CASSQLPGQMSYEQYF.

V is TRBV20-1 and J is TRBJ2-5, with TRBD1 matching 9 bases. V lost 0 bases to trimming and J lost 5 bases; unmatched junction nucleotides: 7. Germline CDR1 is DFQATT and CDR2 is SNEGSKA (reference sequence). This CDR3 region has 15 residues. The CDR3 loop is CSARDLQGARETQYF. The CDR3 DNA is TGCAGTGCTAGAGACTTACAGGGGGCACGGGAGACCCAGTACTTC.

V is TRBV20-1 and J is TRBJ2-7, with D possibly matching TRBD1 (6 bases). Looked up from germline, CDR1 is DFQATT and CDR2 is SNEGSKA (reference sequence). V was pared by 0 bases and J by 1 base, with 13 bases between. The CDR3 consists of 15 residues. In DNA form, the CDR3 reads TGCAGTGCTAGAGATTGGCGGACAGCTTCCTACGAGCAGTACTTC. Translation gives CSARDWRTASYEQYF.